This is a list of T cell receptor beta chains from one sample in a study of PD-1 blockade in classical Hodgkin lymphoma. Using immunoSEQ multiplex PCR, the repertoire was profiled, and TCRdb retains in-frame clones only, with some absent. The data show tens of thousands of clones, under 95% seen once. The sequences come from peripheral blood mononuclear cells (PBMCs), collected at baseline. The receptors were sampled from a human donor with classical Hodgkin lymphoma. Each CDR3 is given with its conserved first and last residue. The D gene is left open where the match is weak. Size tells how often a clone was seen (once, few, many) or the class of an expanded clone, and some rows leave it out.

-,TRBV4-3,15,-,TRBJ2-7,CASSQGAGNSYEQYF,TGCGCCAGCAGCCAAGGCGCGGGCAACTCCTACGAGCAGTACTTC
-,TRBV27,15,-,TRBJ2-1,CASSLTAGEFNEQFF,TGTGCCAGCAGTTTAACGGCAGGAGAATTCAATGAGCAGTTCTTC
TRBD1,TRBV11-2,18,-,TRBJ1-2,CASSLDLGQGAVLDGYTF,TGTGCCAGCAGCTTAGATCTGGGACAGGGAGCAGTTTTGGACGGCTACACCTTC
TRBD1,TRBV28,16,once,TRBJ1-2,CASSNRTGWGTYGYTF,TGTGCCAGCAGCAATAGGACAGGGTGGGGGACCTATGGCTACACCTTC
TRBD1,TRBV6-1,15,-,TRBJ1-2,CASSKQGDPLYGYTF,TGTGCCAGCAGTAAACAGGGGGACCCACTTTATGGCTACACCTTC
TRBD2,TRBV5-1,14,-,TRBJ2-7,CASSGTSGSYEQYF,TGCGCCAGCAGCGGAACTAGCGGGAGTTACGAGCAGTACTTC
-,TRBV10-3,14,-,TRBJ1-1,CASSYSIRGTEAFF,TGTGCCAGCAGTTACTCGATAAGGGGCACTGAAGCTTTCTTT
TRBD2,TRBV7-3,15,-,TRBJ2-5,CASSLGGLAVETQYF,TGTGCCAGCAGCTTAGGGGGACTAGCTGTGGAGACCCAGTACTTC
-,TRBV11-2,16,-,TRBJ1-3,CASTSSSAASGNTIYF,TGTGCCAGCACTTCATCCTCGGCAGCCTCTGGAAACACCATATATTTT
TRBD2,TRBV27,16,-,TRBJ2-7,CASSRPSSGGVGEQYF,TGTGCCAGCAGCAGACCCTCCAGCGGGGGGGTGGGGGAGCAGTACTTC
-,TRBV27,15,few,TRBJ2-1,CASRSQGGSYNEQFF,TGTGCCAGCAGAAGCCAAGGGGGGTCCTACAATGAGCAGTTCTTC
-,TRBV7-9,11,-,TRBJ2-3,CASSDTDTQYF,TGTGCCAGCAGCGACACAGATACGCAGTATTTT
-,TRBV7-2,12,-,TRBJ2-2,CASSRDTGELFF,TGTGCCAGCAGCCGAGACACCGGGGAGCTGTTTTTT
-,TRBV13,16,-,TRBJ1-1,CTSSLPQVGGGTEAFF,TGTACCAGCAGCTTACCCCAGGTAGGAGGGGGGACTGAAGCTTTCTTT
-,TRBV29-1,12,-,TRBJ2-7,CSVDGGPYEQYF,TGCAGCGTTGATGGGGGGCCCTACGAGCAGTACTTC
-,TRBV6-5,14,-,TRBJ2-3,CASSSRGSTDTQYF,TGTGCCAGCAGTTCCCGGGGGAGCACAGATACGCAGTATTTT
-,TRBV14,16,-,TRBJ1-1,CASSRSLGLVDTEAFF,TGTGCCAGCAGCCGATCACTGGGGTTGGTGGACACTGAAGCTTTCTTT
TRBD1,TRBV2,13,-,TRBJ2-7,CASGGQEGHEQYF,TGTGCCAGCGGGGGACAGGAGGGACACGAGCAGTACTTC
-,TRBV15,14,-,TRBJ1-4,CATRPDRLNEKLFF,TGTGCCACCAGACCGGACAGACTTAATGAAAAACTGTTTTTT
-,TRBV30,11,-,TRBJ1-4,CAWMANEKLFF,TGTGCCTGGATGGCTAATGAAAAACTGTTTTTT
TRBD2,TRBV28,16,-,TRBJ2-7,CASSFTTPGGSYEQYF,TGTGCCAGCAGTTTTACAACCCCGGGGGGCTCCTACGAGCAGTACTTC
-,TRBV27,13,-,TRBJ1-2,CASSWLGMGNYTF,TGTGCCAGCAGTTGGTTGGGGATGGGGAACTACACCTTC
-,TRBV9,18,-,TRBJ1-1,CASSLVTSTDRLNTEAFF,TGTGCCAGCAGCCTAGTGACATCCACCGACAGGTTGAACACTGAAGCTTTCTTT
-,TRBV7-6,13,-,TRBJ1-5,CASSLGGGQPQHF,TGTGCCAGCAGCTTAGGTGGGGGACAGCCCCAGCATTTT
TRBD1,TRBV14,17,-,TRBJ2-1,CASSPLPRTGHYNEQFF,TGTGCCAGCAGCCCTTTGCCTAGGACAGGGCACTACAATGAGCAGTTCTTC
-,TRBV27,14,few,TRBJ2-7,CASSSHTTGNRQYF,TGTGCCAGCAGTTCCCATACGACCGGGAACAGGCAGTACTTC
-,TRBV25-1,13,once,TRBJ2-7,CASSVTWDYEQYF,TGTGCCAGCAGTGTTACTTGGGATTACGAGCAGTACTTC
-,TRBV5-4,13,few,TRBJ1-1,CASSLDVGEEAFF,TGTGCCAGCAGCTTGGATGTCGGGGAGGAAGCTTTCTTT